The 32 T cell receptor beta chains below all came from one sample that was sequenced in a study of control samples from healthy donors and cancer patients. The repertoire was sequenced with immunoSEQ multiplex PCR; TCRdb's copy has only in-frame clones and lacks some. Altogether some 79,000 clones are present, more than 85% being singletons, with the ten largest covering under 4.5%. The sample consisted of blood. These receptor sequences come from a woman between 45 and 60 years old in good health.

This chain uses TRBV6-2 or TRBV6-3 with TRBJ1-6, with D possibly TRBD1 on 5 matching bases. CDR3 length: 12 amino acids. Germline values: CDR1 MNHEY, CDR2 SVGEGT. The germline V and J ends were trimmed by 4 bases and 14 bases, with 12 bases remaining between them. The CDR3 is CASSSLRGSLHF. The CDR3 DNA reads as TGTGCCAGCAGTTCCCTGAGGGGATCCCTCCACTTT.

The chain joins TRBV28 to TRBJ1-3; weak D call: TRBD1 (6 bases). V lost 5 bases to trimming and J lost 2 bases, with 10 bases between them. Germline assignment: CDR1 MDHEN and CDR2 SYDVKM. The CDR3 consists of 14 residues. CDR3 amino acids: CASSTGSAGNTIYF. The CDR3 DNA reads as TGTGCCAGCAGTACAGGGAGCGCTGGAAACACCATATATTTT.

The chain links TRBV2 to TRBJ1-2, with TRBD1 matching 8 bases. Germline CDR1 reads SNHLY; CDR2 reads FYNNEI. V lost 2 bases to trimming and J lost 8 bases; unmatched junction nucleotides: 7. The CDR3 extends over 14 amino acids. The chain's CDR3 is CASSERTGLGGYTF. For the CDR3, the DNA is TGTGCCAGCAGTGAAAGGACAGGGTTAGGAGGCTACACCTTC.

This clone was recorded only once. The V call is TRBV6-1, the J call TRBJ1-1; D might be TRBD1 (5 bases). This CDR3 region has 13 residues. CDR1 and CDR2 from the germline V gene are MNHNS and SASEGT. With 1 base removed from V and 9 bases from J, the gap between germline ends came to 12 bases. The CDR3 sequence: CASSEDVRAKAFF. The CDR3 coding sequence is TGTGCCAGCAGTGAAGATGTCAGGGCAAAAGCTTTCTTT.

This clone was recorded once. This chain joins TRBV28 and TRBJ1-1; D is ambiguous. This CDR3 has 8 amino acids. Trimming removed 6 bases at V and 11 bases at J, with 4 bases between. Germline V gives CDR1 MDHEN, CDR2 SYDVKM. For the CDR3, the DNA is TGTGCCAGCAGCGGGGCTTTCTTT. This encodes CASSGAFF.

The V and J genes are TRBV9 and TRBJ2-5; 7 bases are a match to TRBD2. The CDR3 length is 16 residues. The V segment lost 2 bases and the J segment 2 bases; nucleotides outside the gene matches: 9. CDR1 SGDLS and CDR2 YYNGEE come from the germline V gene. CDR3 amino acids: CASSVFGGDLQETQYF. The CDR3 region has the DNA TGTGCCAGCAGCGTTTTTGGGGGGGATTTACAAGAGACCCAGTACTTC. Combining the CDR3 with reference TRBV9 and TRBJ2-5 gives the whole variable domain DSGVTQTPKHLITATGQRVTLRCSPRSGDLSVYWYQQSLDQGLQFLIQYYNGEERAKGNILERFSAQQFPDLHSELNLSSLELGDSALYFCASSVFGGDLQETQYFGPGTRLLVL.

The CDR3 reads CASSSGTGGTDTQYF. CDR3 in DNA: TGTGCCAGCAGCTCAGGGACAGGGGGCACAGATACGCAGTATTTT. The J gene is TRBJ2-3, the V gene TRBV3-1 (or the pseudogene TRBV3-2); 10 bases agree with TRBD1. The CDR3 is 15 amino acids. CDR1 and CDR2 from the germline V gene are LGHDT and YNNKEL (reference sequence). The trim removed 5 bases at V and 1 base at J, leaving 3 bases unmatched.

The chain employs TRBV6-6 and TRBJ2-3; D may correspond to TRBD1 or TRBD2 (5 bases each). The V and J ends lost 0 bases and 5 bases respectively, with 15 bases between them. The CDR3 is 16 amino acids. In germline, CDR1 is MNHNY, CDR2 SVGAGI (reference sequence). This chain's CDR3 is CASSYSWDGLKDTQYF. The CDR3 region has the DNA TGTGCCAGCAGTTACTCGTGGGACGGTCTCAAAGATACGCAGTATTTT.

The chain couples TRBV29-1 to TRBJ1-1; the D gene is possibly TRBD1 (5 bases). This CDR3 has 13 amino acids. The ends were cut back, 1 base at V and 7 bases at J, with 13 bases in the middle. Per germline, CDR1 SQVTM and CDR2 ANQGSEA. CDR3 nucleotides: TGCAGCGTTGAAGGGGGGGAAGTATTTGAAGCTTTCTTT. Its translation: CSVEGGEVFEAFF.

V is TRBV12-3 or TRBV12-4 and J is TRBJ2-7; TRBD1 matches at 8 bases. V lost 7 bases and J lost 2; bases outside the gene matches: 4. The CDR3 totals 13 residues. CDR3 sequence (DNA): TGTGCCAGCAAAAGGACAGGGACCTACGAGCAGTACTTC. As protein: CASKRTGTYEQYF.

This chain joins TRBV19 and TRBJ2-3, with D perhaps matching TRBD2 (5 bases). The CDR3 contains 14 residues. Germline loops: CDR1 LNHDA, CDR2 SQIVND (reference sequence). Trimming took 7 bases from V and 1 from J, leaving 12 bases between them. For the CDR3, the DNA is TGTGCCAGTACTCCAGCGGACGGCACAGATACGCAGTATTTT. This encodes CASTPADGTDTQYF. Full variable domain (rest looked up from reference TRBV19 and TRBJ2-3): DGGITQSPKYLFRKEGQNVTLSCEQNLNHDAMYWYRQDPGQGLRLIYYSQIVNDFQKGDIAEGYSVSREKKESFPLTVTSAQKNPTAFYLCASTPADGTDTQYFGPGTRLTVL.

This CDR3 is CASSQLERGAFF. CDR3 bases: TGTGCCAGCAGCCAACTGGAAAGAGGAGCTTTCTTT. V gene TRBV3-1 (or the pseudogene TRBV3-2) combines with J gene TRBJ1-1; no firm D call. Trimming stripped 2 bases from V and 10 bases from J, with 11 bases between. CDR1 and CDR2 from the germline V gene are LGHDT and YNNKEL (reference sequence). The CDR3 has 12 residues.

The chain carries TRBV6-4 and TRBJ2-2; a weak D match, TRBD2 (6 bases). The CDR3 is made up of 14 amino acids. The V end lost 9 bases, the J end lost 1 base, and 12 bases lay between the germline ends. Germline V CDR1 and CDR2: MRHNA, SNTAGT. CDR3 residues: CASSRGLNTGELFF. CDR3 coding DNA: TGTGCCAGTAGTAGGGGACTGAACACCGGGGAGCTGTTTTTT.

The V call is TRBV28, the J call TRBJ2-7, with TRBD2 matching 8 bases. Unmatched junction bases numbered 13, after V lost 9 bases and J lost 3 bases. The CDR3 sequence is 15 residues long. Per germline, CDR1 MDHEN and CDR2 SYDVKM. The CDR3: CASPPGGGRDYEQYF. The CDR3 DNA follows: TGTGCCAGTCCACCGGGAGGGGGTCGCGACTACGAGCAGTACTTC.

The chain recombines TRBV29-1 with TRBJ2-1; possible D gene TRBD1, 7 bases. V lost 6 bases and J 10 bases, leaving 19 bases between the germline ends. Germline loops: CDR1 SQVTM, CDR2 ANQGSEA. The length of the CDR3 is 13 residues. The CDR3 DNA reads TGCAGCGTAGCCAACAGGGGCGGAGGGGAGCAGTTCTTC. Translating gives CSVANRGGGEQFF.

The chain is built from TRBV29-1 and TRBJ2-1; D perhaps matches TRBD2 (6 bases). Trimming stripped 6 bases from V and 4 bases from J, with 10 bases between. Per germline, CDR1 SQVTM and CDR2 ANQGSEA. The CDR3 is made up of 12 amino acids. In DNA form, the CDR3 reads TGCAGCGTCCCGGGACTTTACAATGAGCAGTTCTTC. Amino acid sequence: CSVPGLYNEQFF.

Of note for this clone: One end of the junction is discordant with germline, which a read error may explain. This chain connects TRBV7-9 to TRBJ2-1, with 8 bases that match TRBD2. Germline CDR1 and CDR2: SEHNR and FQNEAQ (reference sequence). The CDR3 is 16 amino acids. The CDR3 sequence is CASRESGSPFSSAEVF. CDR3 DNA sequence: TGTGCCAGCAGGGAGAGCGGGAGCCCGTTTTCGAGCGCCGAAGTCTTC.

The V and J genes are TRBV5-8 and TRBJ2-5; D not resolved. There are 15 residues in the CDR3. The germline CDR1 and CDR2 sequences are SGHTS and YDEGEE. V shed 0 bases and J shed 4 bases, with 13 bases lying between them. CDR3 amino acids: CASSLAFRSTETQYF. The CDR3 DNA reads TGTGCCAGCAGCTTGGCTTTCAGGTCCACAGAGACCCAGTACTTC.

The CDR3 DNA follows: TGTGCCAGTAGCCAGACTAGGACTCAAGAGACCCAGTACTTC. Translating gives CASSQTRTQETQYF. The chain links TRBV19 to TRBJ2-5; tentatively, D is TRBD2 (6 bases). Trimming removed 6 bases from V and 2 bases from J, with 13 bases in between. Germline V lookup: CDR1 LNHDA, CDR2 SQIVND (reference sequence). The CDR3 length is 14 residues.

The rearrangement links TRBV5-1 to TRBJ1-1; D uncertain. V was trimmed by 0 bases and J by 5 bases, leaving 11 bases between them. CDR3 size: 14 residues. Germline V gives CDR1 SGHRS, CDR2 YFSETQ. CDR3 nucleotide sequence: TGCGCCAGCAGCTTGGCTGGCGGACGAACTGAAGCTTTCTTT. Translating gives CASSLAGGRTEAFF.

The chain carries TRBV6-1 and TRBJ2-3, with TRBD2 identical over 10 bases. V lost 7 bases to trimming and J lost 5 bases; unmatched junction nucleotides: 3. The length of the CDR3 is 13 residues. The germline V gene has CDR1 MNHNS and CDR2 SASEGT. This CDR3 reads CASTLAGEDTQYF. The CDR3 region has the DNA TGTGCCAGCACCCTAGCGGGAGAAGATACGCAGTATTTT.

In nucleotides, the CDR3 is TGTGCCAGCAGCGTAGAGGGTCTAGCAGGTGTCGAGCAGTACTTC. It specifies CASSVEGLAGVEQYF. This chain links TRBV9 with TRBJ2-7; TRBD2 might be the D (5 bases). This CDR3 has 15 residues. The V end lost 0 bases, the J end lost 6 bases, and 16 bases lay between the germline ends. Germline V CDR1 and CDR2: SGDLS, YYNGEE.

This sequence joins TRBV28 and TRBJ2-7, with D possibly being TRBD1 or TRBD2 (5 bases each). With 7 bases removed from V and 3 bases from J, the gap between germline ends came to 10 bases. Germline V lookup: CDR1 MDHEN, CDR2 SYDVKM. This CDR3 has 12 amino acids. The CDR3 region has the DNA TGTGCCAGCACCACGGGGCTCTACGAGCAGTACTTC. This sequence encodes CASTTGLYEQYF.

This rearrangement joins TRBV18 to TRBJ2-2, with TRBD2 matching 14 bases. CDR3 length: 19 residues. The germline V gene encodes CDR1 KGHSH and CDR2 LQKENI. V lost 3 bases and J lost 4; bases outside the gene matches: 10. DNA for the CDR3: TGTGCCAGCTCACCCAACCCGGGACTAGCGGGAGCGCTCACCGGGGAGCTGTTTTTT. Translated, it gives CASSPNPGLAGALTGELFF.

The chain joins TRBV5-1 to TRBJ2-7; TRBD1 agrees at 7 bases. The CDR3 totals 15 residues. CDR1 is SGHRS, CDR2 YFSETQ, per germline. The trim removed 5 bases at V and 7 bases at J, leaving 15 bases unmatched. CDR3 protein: CASSNAGTALREQYF. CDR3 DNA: TGCGCCAGCAGTAACGCCGGGACAGCCCTACGAGAGCAGTACTTC.

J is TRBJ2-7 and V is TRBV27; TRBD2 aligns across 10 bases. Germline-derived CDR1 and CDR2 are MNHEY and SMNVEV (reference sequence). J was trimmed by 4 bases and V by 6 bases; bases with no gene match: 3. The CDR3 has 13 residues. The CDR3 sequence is CASSSGLAYEQYF. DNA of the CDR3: TGTGCCAGCAGCTCGGGACTAGCGTACGAGCAGTACTTC.

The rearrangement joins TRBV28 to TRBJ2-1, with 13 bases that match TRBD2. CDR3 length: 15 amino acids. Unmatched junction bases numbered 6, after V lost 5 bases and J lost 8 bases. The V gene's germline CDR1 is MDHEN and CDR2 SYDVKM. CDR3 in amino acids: CASSIRTSGSYEQFF. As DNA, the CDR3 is TGTGCCAGCAGTATACGGACTAGCGGGAGTTATGAGCAGTTCTTC.

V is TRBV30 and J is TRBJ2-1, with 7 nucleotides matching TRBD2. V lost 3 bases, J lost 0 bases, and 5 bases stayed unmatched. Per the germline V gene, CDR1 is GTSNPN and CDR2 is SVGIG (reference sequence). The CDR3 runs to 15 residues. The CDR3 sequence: CAWRSTSASYNEQFF. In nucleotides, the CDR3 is TGTGCCTGGAGGTCTACTAGCGCCTCCTACAATGAGCAGTTCTTC.

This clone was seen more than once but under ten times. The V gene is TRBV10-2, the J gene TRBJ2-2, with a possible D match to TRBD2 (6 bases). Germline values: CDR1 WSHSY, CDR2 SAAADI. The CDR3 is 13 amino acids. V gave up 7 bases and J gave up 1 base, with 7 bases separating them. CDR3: CASKEGNTGELFF. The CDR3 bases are TGCGCCAGCAAGGAGGGGAACACCGGGGAGCTGTTTTTT.

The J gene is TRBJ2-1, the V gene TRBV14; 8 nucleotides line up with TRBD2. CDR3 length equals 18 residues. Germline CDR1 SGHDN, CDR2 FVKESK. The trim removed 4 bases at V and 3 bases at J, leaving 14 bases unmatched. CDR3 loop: CASSPGRGPDPFYNEQFF. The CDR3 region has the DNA TGTGCCAGCAGCCCCGGGAGGGGACCGGACCCATTCTACAATGAGCAGTTCTTC.

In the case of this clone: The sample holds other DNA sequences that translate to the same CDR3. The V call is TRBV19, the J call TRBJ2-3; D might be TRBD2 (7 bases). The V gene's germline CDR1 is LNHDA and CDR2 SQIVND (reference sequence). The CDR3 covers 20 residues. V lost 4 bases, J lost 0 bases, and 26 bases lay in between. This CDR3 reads CASSKRGASPQQTSTDTQYF. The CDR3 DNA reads TGTGCCAGTAGTAAACGGGGGGCCAGCCCGCAGCAGACTAGCACAGATACGCAGTATTTT.

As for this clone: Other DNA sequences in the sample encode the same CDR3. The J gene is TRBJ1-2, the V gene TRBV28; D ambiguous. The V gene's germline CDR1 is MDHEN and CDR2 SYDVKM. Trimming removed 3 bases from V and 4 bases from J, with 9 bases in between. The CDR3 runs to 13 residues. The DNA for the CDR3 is TGTGCCAGCAGTTTTGGGCGGGGCTATGGCTACACCTTC. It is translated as CASSFGRGYGYTF.